This T cell receptor (beta chain) stems from a study of blood T cell repertoires in COVID-19. Study information: T cells, B-cell-depleted T cells, or PBMCs provided the cDNA or gDNA that served as material.

Cohorts were based on clinical histories the participants reported. V lost 5 bases and J lost 2, with 16 bases in between. The CDR3 totals 15 residues. CDR1 is MDHEN, CDR2 SYDVKM, per germline. Measured with immunoSEQ multiplex PCR; TCRdb has only the in-frame clones, and not every one. Of about 130,000 clones in the sample, around 80% were seen once. The rearrangement links TRBV28 to TRBJ2-7; tentatively, D is TRBD2 (5 bases). Sequenced sample: PBMCs or T cells enriched from blood (not recorded which). This clonotype originated in a woman aged 45-59 years who had recovered from COVID-19. DNA for the CDR3: TGTGCCAGCAGTCCCCCCGGACTGTTACCCTACGAGCAGTACTTC. Translation gives CASSPPGLLPYEQYF.